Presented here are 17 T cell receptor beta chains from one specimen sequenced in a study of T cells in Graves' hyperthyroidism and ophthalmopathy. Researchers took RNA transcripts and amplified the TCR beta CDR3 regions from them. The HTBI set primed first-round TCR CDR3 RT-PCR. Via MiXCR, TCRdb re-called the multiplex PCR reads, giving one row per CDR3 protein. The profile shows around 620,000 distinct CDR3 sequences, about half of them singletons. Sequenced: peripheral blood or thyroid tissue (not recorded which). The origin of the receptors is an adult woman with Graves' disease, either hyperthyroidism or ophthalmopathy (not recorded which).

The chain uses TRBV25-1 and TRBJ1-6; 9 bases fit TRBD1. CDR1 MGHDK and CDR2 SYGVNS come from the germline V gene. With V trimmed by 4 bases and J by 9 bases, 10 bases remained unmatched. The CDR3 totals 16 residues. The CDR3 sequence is CASSAREGQGTSPLHF. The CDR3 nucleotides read TGTGCCAGCAGTGCTAGAGAGGGACAGGGAACTTCACCCCTCCACTTT.

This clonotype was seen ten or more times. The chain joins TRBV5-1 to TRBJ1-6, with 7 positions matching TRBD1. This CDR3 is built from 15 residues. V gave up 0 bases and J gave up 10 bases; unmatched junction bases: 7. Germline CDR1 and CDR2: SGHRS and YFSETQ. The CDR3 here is CASSLDGQDGSPLHF. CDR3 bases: TGCGCCAGCAGCTTGGATGGACAGGACGGGTCACCCCTCCACTTT.

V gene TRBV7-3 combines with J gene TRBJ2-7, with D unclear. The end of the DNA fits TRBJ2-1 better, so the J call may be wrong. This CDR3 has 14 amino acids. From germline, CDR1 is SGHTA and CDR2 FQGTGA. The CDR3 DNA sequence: TGTGCCAGCAGCTTAACTCTGGGATCCAATGAGCAGTTCTTC. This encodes CASSLTLGSNEQFF.

The CDR3, as DNA: TGTGCCAGTAGCTTGGGGCACAACACTGAAGCTTTCTTT. This codes for CASSLGHNTEAFF. The gene calls are TRBV19 and TRBJ1-1; TRBD1 might be the D (5 bases). Trimming stripped 6 bases from V and 2 bases from J, with 10 bases between. There are 13 residues in the CDR3. CDR1 is LNHDA and CDR2 is SQIVND in the germline V gene (reference sequence).

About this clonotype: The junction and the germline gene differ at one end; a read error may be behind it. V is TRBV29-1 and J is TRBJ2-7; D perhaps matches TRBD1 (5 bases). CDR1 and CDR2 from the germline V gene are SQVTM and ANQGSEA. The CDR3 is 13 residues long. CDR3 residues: CAWSREAGYEQYF. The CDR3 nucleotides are TGTGCCTGGAGCAGGGAAGCTGGCTACGAGCAGTACTTC.

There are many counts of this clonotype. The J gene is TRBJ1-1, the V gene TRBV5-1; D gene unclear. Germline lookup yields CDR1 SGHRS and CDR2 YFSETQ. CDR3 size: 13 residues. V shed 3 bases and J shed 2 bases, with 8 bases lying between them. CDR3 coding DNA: TGCGCCAGCAGCTCCCTACACAACACTGAAGCTTTCTTT. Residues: CASSSLHNTEAFF.

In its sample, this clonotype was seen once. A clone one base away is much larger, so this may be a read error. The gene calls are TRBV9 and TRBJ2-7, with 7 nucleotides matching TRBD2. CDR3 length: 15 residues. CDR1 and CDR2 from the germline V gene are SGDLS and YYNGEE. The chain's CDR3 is CASSQQLGLVGEHYF. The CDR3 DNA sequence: TGTGCCAGCAGCCAACAACTCGGACTAGTTGGCGAGCATTACTTC.

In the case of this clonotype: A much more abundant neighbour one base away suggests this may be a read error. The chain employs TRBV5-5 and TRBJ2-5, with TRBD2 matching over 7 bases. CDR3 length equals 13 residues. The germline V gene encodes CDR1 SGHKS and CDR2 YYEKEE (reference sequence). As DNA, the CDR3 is TGCGCCGGCAGCTTGGAAGCGGGGGAGACCCAGTACTTC. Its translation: CAGSLEAGETQYF.

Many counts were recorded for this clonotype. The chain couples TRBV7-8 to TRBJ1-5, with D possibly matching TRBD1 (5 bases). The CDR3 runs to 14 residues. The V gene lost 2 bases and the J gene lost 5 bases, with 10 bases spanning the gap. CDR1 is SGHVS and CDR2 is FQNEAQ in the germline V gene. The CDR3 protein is CASSLMGVDQPQHF. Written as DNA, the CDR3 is TGTGCCAGCAGCTTAATGGGGGTCGATCAGCCCCAGCATTTT.

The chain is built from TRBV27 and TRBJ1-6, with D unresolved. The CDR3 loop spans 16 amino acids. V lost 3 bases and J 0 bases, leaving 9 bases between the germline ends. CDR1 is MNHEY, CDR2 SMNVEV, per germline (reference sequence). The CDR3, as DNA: TGTGCCAGCAGTTTTACCAGGAGCTCCTATAATTCACCCCTCCACTTT. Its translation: CASSFTRSSYNSPLHF.

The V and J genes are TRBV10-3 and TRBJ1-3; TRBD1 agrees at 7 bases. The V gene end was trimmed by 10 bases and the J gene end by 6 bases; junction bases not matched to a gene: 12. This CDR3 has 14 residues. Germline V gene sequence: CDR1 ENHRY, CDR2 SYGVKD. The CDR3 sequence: CASSRGQETNTIYF. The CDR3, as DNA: TGTGCCAGCAGCCGAGGACAGGAGACAAACACCATATATTTT.

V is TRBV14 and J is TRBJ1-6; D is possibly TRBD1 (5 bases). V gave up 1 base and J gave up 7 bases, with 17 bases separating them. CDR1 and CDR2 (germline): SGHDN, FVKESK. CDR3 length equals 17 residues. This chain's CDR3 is CASSQVAGLGVNSPLHF. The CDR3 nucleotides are TGTGCCAGCAGCCAAGTCGCAGGACTGGGGGTAAATTCACCCCTCCACTTT.

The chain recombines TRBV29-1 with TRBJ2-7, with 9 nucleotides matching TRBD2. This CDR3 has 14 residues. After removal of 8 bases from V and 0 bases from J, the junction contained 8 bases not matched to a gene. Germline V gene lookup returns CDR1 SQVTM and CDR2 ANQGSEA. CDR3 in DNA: TGCAGCCCCGGCCGACTAGCGGACTCCTACGAGCAGTACTTC. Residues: CSPGRLADSYEQYF.

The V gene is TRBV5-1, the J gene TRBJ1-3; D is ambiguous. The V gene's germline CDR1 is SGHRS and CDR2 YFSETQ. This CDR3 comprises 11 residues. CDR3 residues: CAQSSGNTIYF. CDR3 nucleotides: TGCGCACAGAGCTCTGGAAACACCATATATTTT.

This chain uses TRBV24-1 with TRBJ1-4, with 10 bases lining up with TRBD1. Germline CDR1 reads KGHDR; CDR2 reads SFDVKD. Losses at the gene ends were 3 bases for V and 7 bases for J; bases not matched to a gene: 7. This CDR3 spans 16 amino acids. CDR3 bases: TGTGCCACCAGTGATACCCGACAGGGGGCGAGTGAAAAACTGTTTTTT. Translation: CATSDTRQGASEKLFF.

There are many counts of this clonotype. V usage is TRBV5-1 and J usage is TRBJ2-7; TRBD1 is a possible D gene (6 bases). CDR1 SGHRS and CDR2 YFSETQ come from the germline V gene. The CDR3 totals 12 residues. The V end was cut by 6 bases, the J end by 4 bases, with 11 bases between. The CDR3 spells CASTSDRYEQYF. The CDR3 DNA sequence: TGCGCCAGCACTTCGGACAGATACGAGCAGTACTTC.

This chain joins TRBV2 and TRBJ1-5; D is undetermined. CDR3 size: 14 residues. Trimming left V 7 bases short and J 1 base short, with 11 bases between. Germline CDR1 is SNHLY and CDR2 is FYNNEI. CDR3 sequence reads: CASNVERSNQPQHF. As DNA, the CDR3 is TGTGCCAGCAATGTAGAGAGGAGCAATCAGCCCCAGCATTTT.